This T cell receptor beta chain is from a study of beta chain features in type 1 diabetes. Looking at the study overall: Sorted cells numbering some 110 million were examined across all samples. Whole-study results and caveats: TCRB CDR3s were moderately but significantly shorter in Type 1 diabetes patients in all four CD4+ subsets. Sequencing from cDNA could over-represent high-TCR-expressing cells.

The entirety of the isolated RNA underwent reverse transcription, so expressed TCRB transcripts were sequenced. The data were produced by immunoSEQ multiplex PCR, yet TCRdb's version contains in-frame clones alone and is incomplete. The sample includes around 40,000 clones, 66% seen only once; the top ten take roughly 2.1%. As concerns this clone: As yet, its antigen is unknown.

The CDR3 runs to 13 residues. Germline-derived CDR1 and CDR2 are SGHTA and FQGNSA. A sort by CD45RO/CCR7/CD25/CD127/CD95/CD27 yielded CD4+ naive, central memory, regulatory and stem cell-like memory cells. Sequenced material: Tregs from blood. The J gene is TRBJ1-1, the V gene TRBV7-2; a weak D match, TRBD1 (5 bases). The TCR sequence derives from a young woman with type 1 diabetes. The CDR3 region has the DNA TGTGCAAGTGACAGCTACCTCGGCACTGAAGCTTTCTTT. Protein product: CASDSYLGTEAFF.